These T cell receptor beta chains were read from a single sample in a study of blood T cells in healthy people across ages. TCRdb processed the 5' RACE reads anew with MiXCR; each CDR3 protein has one entry. The sample lists roughly 800,000 distinct CDR3 sequences, approximately 24% seen once, with 2.5% to 3.5% in the top ten. These data also featured in a second study, about T cells of mothers and their children.

Material: blood. These receptor sequences come from a boy between 5 and 17 years old in good health. Both conserved end residues are part of each CDR3. The D gene is left open where the match is weak. The size field is filled for only some rows; it gives once, few, many or a size class.

clone_size j_call v_call d_call cdr3_aa cdr3_nt
NA TRBJ1-3 TRBV6-1 TRBD1 CASSRQGGWSANTIYF TGTGCCAGCAGTAGACAGGGAGGATGGAGCGCAAACACCATATATTTT
few TRBJ1-2 TRBV7-2 TRBD1 CASSDRVDYTF TGTGCCAGCAGCGACAGGGTTGACTACACCTTC
few TRBJ2-3 TRBV12-3/TRBV12-4 TRBD1 CASSLPRTGGESSNTQYF TGTGCCAGCAGTTTACCCCGGACAGGGGGCGAGTCCTCAAATACGCAGTATTTT
few TRBJ2-1 TRBV2 TRBD2 CASRRGLAGGHNEQFF TGTGCCAGCAGGCGAGGACTAGCGGGGGGCCACAATGAGCAGTTCTTC
NA TRBJ1-1 TRBV15 NA CATSTIRVTEAFF TGTGCCACCAGCACCATTCGGGTCACTGAAGCTTTCTTT
many TRBJ2-5 TRBV9 TRBD1 CASSGQGWETQYF TGTGCCAGCAGCGGACAGGGATGGGAGACCCAGTACTTC
few TRBJ1-2 TRBV6-5 TRBD1 CASRQGANYGYTF TGTGCCAGCAGACAGGGGGCAAACTATGGCTACACCTTC
NA TRBJ1-1 TRBV28 NA CASNEISGTNTEAFF TGTGCCAGCAACGAGATATCTGGAACGAACACTGAAGCTTTCTTT
few TRBJ2-7 TRBV28 TRBD1 CASTLGQGLYEQYF TGTGCCAGCACCCTTGGACAGGGACTGTACGAGCAGTACTTC
NA TRBJ1-4 TRBV7-9 TRBD1 CASSRPGTGTGEKLFF TGTGCCAGCAGCCGTCCCGGGACAGGGACGGGGGAAAAACTGTTTTTT
NA TRBJ2-5 TRBV9 TRBD2 CASSGGGLQETQYF TGTGCCAGCAGCGGGGGGGGTTTACAAGAGACCCAGTACTTC
few TRBJ2-3 TRBV30 TRBD2 CAWNPAGGADTQYF TGTGCCTGGAATCCCGCGGGGGGAGCAGATACGCAGTATTTT
NA TRBJ2-3 TRBV27 TRBD2 CASSWRMAGGPTDTQYF TGTGCCAGCAGTTGGAGGATGGCGGGGGGGCCCACAGATACGCAGTATTTT
few TRBJ2-1 TRBV5-1 NA CASSLMGHNEQFF TGCGCCAGCAGCTTGATGGGGCACAATGAGCAGTTCTTC
few TRBJ1-2 TRBV6-6 NA CASSSPGLSGGYGYTF TGTGCCAGCAGTTCGCCGGGACTCTCTGGGGGCTATGGCTACACCTTC
few TRBJ1-3 TRBV5-5 TRBD1 CASSSDRGRNTIYF TGTGCCAGCAGCTCGGACAGGGGGCGGAACACCATATATTTT
NA TRBJ2-3 TRBV20-1 NA CSARGRADTQYF TGCAGTGCTAGGGGCAGGGCAGATACGCAGTATTTT
NA TRBJ1-2 TRBV6-1 NA CASVGGRSGYGYTF TGTGCCAGCGTCGGGGGCAGGTCAGGCTATGGCTACACCTTC
NA TRBJ2-7 TRBV7-2 NA CASSLEGWVSYEQYF TGTGCCAGCAGCTTAGAGGGGTGGGTAAGCTACGAGCAGTACTTC
NA TRBJ2-7 TRBV6-1 NA CASSETRYEQYF TGTGCCAGCAGTGAGACAAGATACGAGCAGTACTTC
NA TRBJ2-7 TRBV5-1 TRBD1 CASSKRDSYYEQYF TGCGCCAGCAGCAAAAGGGACAGCTACTACGAGCAGTACTTC
NA TRBJ2-5 TRBV20-1 TRBD1 CSASVGGAFQETQYF TGCAGTGCTAGCGTAGGGGGCGCGTTTCAAGAGACCCAGTACTTC
NA TRBJ2-5 TRBV10-3 NA CAISESPTGEGQEAQYF TGTGCCATCAGTGAGTCTCCGACAGGGGAGGGCCAAGAGGCCCAGTACTTC
NA TRBJ2-1 TRBV2 NA CASRAGVAYNEQFF TGTGCCAGCAGGGCCGGGGTTGCCTACAATGAGCAGTTCTTC
few TRBJ1-5 TRBV7-9 NA CASSTSQGNQLQHF TGTGCCAGCAGCACGTCACAGGGCAATCAGCTCCAGCATTTT
NA TRBJ2-7 TRBV20-1 TRBD2 CSALSGRAYEQYF TGCAGTGCCTTAAGTGGGAGGGCCTACGAGCAGTACTTC
NA TRBJ2-1 TRBV4-2 NA CASSQDLSGQFF TGTGCCAGCAGCCAAGATCTTAGCGGGCAGTTCTTC
few TRBJ1-3 TRBV7-6 NA CASSSSGAGGGNTIYF TGTGCCAGCAGCTCTTCGGGCGCGGGTGGTGGAAACACCATATATTTT
NA TRBJ2-6 TRBV7-7 TRBD2 CASSCRLAGPSGANVLTF TGTGCTAGCAGCTGCCGACTAGCGGGACCCTCTGGGGCCAACGTCCTGACTTTC
NA TRBJ1-1 TRBV20-1 TRBD1 CSARGTGVDTEAFF TGCAGTGCTAGGGGGACAGGGGTAGACACTGAAGCTTTCTTT
few TRBJ1-4 TRBV4-2 NA CASSQARADNEKLFF TGTGCCAGCAGCCAGGCCAGGGCCGACAATGAAAAACTGTTTTTT
many TRBJ2-1 TRBV28 NA CASSLGSDEQFF TGTGCCAGCAGTTTGGGCAGCGATGAGCAGTTCTTC
few TRBJ2-1 TRBV5-1 NA CASSATDNEQFF TGCGCCAGCAGCGCAACGGACAATGAGCAGTTCTTC